Listed below are T cell receptor beta chains from one sample, sequenced in a study of PD-1 blockade in classical Hodgkin lymphoma. The assay was immunoSEQ multiplex PCR, and TCRdb's table has in-frame clones only and misses some. Here the sample spans 13,000 or so clones, more than 90% being singletons. The input for sequencing was peripheral blood mononuclear cells (PBMCs), taken at baseline. These receptors were obtained from a human donor with classical Hodgkin lymphoma. Each CDR3 is given with its conserved first and last residue. Fields, in order: J gene, clone size, V gene, D gene, CDR3 DNA, CDR3 protein. D genes are given only for firm matches. Part of the rows lack a size; the others show once, few, many or a class for expanded clones.

j_gene: TRBJ2-7; abundance: .; v_gene: TRBV29-1; d_gene: .; CDR3nt: TGCAGCGTTGAAGGCGGGGACAGCCCCTCCTACGAGCAGTACTTC; CDR3aa: CSVEGGDSPSYEQYF
j_gene: TRBJ2-5; abundance: .; v_gene: TRBV27; d_gene: TRBD1; CDR3nt: TGTGCCAGCTCGACAGGGGGTTGGGAAGAGACCCAGTACTTC; CDR3aa: CASSTGGWEETQYF
j_gene: TRBJ2-4; abundance: .; v_gene: TRBV11-2; d_gene: .; CDR3nt: TGTGCCAGCAGCTTAGAGAATGCGGCGGGGGCCATTCAGTACTTC; CDR3aa: CASSLENAAGAIQYF
j_gene: TRBJ1-2; abundance: .; v_gene: TRBV7-9; d_gene: TRBD1; CDR3nt: TGTGCCAGCAGCTTCGACAGGGGGCCAGGCGGCTACACCTTC; CDR3aa: CASSFDRGPGGYTF
j_gene: TRBJ2-2; abundance: few; v_gene: TRBV7-9; d_gene: TRBD1; CDR3nt: TGTGCCAGCAGCGGATGGACAGGAAACACCGGGGAGCTGTTTTTT; CDR3aa: CASSGWTGNTGELFF
j_gene: TRBJ1-6; abundance: .; v_gene: TRBV28; d_gene: .; CDR3nt: TGTGCCAGTGGGGATATATCGAGTTCACCCCTCCACTTT; CDR3aa: CASGDISSSPLHF
j_gene: TRBJ1-1; abundance: .; v_gene: TRBV19; d_gene: TRBD1; CDR3nt: TGTGCCAATACTACGGGTATACGGACAGGGGACACTGAAGCTTTCTTT; CDR3aa: CANTTGIRTGDTEAFF
j_gene: TRBJ1-5; abundance: .; v_gene: TRBV10-3; d_gene: .; CDR3nt: TGTGCCATCAGTGACAGTAGCAATCAGCCCCAGCATTTT; CDR3aa: CAISDSSNQPQHF
j_gene: TRBJ1-2; abundance: .; v_gene: TRBV29-1; d_gene: TRBD1; CDR3nt: TGCAGCGTGCTGAGGCTCCGACAGGGGACTAACTATGGCTACACCTTC; CDR3aa: CSVLRLRQGTNYGYTF
j_gene: TRBJ2-7; abundance: .; v_gene: TRBV6-5; d_gene: .; CDR3nt: TGTGCCAGCAGTTACTCTTTAGGGTTCTACGAGCAGTACTTC; CDR3aa: CASSYSLGFYEQYF
j_gene: TRBJ1-2; abundance: few; v_gene: TRBV4-1; d_gene: .; CDR3nt: TGCGCCAGCAGCCAAGAAGCCCTTCCCCCGTTCTCACCCCCGGGGGGCTACACCTTC; CDR3aa: CASSQEALPPFSPPGGYTF
j_gene: TRBJ1-1; abundance: .; v_gene: TRBV19; d_gene: TRBD1; CDR3nt: TGTGCCAGTAGTATATGGGGACAGGGGCGGCTTGGCACTGAAGCTTTCTTT; CDR3aa: CASSIWGQGRLGTEAFF
j_gene: TRBJ2-1; abundance: .; v_gene: TRBV10-3; d_gene: .; CDR3nt: TGTGCCATCAGTGAGAGGCCAATTCCAGCGGTAAAAAGAGATGAGCAGTTCTTC; CDR3aa: CAISERPIPAVKRDEQFF
j_gene: TRBJ2-1; abundance: .; v_gene: TRBV27; d_gene: .; CDR3nt: TGTGCCAGCAGTTTGGGGGGTACGTCTTTCGATGAGCAGTTCTTC; CDR3aa: CASSLGGTSFDEQFF
j_gene: TRBJ1-6; abundance: .; v_gene: TRBV2; d_gene: .; CDR3nt: TGTGCCAGCAGTGAGGAACAGCAACCTTCACCCCTCCACTTT; CDR3aa: CASSEEQQPSPLHF
j_gene: TRBJ1-5; abundance: .; v_gene: TRBV30; d_gene: .; CDR3nt: TGTGCCTGGAGTGCGGGGAGGGTTCATCAGCCCCAGCATTTT; CDR3aa: CAWSAGRVHQPQHF
j_gene: TRBJ1-1; abundance: .; v_gene: TRBV7-2; d_gene: TRBD1; CDR3nt: TGTGCCAGCAGCTGGGGACAGGACACTGAAGCTTTCTTT; CDR3aa: CASSWGQDTEAFF
j_gene: TRBJ2-6; abundance: .; v_gene: TRBV1; d_gene: .; CDR3nt: TGCACCAGCAGCTCCCGTGGTCGGGCCAACGTCCTGACTTTC; CDR3aa: CTSSSRGRANVLTF
j_gene: TRBJ1-2; abundance: .; v_gene: TRBV4-1; d_gene: .; CDR3nt: TGCGCCAGCAGCCCACCCCCGGGACCGAGCTATGGCTACACCTTC; CDR3aa: CASSPPPGPSYGYTF